The rows below give T cell receptor beta chains drawn from one sample of a study of early T cells in non-severe SARS-CoV-2 infection. A single record per CDR3 protein comes from TCRdb applying MiXCR to the 5' RACE reads. Among 35,000 to 40,000 distinct CDR3 sequences listed, 5% to 6.5% were seen once. Material: whole blood. The receptors stem from an adult who was a healthcare worker with PCR-confirmed SARS-CoV-2 infection or an uninfected control (not recorded which). Both conserved end residues are part of each CDR3. D genes are given only for firm matches. Expanded clones get a size class; other rows say once, few or many, or leave the size out.

clone_size: many; cdr3_length: 15; j_call: TRBJ2-3; v_call: TRBV27; d_call: TRBD1; cdr3_aa: CASSSRDRGTDTQYF; cdr3_nt: TGTGCCAGCAGTTCCCGGGACAGGGGCACAGATACGCAGTATTTT
clone_size: few; cdr3_length: 17; j_call: TRBJ2-3; v_call: TRBV7-9; d_call: TRBD2; cdr3_aa: CASSLAIGLAGSDTQYF; cdr3_nt: TGTGCCAGCAGCTTAGCGATTGGACTAGCGGGATCTGATACGCAGTATTTT
clone_size: .; cdr3_length: 16; j_call: TRBJ2-7; v_call: TRBV12-3/TRBV12-4; d_call: .; cdr3_aa: CASSSGQGWSSYEQYF; cdr3_nt: TGTGCCAGCAGTTCTGGGCAGGGGTGGAGCTCCTACGAGCAGTACTTC
clone_size: many; cdr3_length: 16; j_call: TRBJ2-1; v_call: TRBV10-3; d_call: TRBD2; cdr3_aa: CATGLAGGRTYNEQFF; cdr3_nt: TGTGCCACCGGACTAGCGGGAGGGCGGACCTACAATGAGCAGTTCTTC
clone_size: few; cdr3_length: 15; j_call: TRBJ2-4; v_call: TRBV30; d_call: .; cdr3_aa: CAWSVAGLPKNIQYF; cdr3_nt: TGTGCCTGGAGTGTGGCGGGCCTACCCAAAAACATTCAGTACTTC
clone_size: many; cdr3_length: 16; j_call: TRBJ2-3; v_call: TRBV20-1; d_call: TRBD2; cdr3_aa: CSASVEAGGNTDTQYF; cdr3_nt: TGCAGTGCTAGTGTGGAAGCGGGAGGGAACACAGATACGCAGTATTTT
clone_size: many; cdr3_length: 15; j_call: TRBJ1-2; v_call: TRBV5-1; d_call: .; cdr3_aa: CASSLASGGVYGYTF; cdr3_nt: TGCGCCAGCAGCTTGGCCTCCGGCGGCGTCTATGGCTACACCTTC
clone_size: many; cdr3_length: 14; j_call: TRBJ2-1; v_call: TRBV6-5; d_call: .; cdr3_aa: CASSYQRGSNEQFF; cdr3_nt: TGTGCCAGCAGTTACCAAAGGGGAAGCAATGAGCAGTTCTTC
clone_size: .; cdr3_length: 17; j_call: TRBJ1-3; v_call: TRBV2; d_call: TRBD1; cdr3_aa: CASSEARGTGVGNTIYF; cdr3_nt: TGTGCCAGCAGTGAAGCGCGTGGGACAGGGGTAGGAAACACCATATATTTT
clone_size: many; cdr3_length: 15; j_call: TRBJ1-6; v_call: TRBV9; d_call: .; cdr3_aa: CASSEATDYNSPLHF; cdr3_nt: TGTGCCAGCAGCGAAGCGACAGATTATAATTCACCCCTCCACTTT
clone_size: many; cdr3_length: 16; j_call: TRBJ2-3; v_call: TRBV7-2; d_call: .; cdr3_aa: CASSGLTRGSTDTQYF; cdr3_nt: TGTGCCAGCAGCGGCCTGACTCGTGGTAGCACAGATACGCAGTATTTT
clone_size: many; cdr3_length: 15; j_call: TRBJ1-1; v_call: TRBV5-4; d_call: TRBD1; cdr3_aa: CASSPLTGVNTEAFF; cdr3_nt: TGTGCCAGCAGCCCTTTAACAGGGGTGAACACTGAAGCTTTCTTT
clone_size: .; cdr3_length: 17; j_call: TRBJ2-3; v_call: TRBV4-1; d_call: .; cdr3_aa: CASSQVWGGADTDTQYF; cdr3_nt: TGCGCCAGCAGCCAAGTCTGGGGCGGGGCCGACACAGATACGCAGTATTTT
clone_size: many; cdr3_length: 14; j_call: TRBJ1-1; v_call: TRBV11-3; d_call: .; cdr3_aa: CASSRGDTNTEAFF; cdr3_nt: TGTGCCAGCAGCCGCGGGGACACTAACACTGAAGCTTTCTTT
clone_size: .; cdr3_length: 12; j_call: TRBJ2-5; v_call: TRBV15; d_call: .; cdr3_aa: CATSTGQETQYF; cdr3_nt: TGTGCCACCAGCACGGGGCAGGAGACCCAGTACTTC
clone_size: once; cdr3_length: 14; j_call: TRBJ1-1; v_call: TRBV4-3; d_call: .; cdr3_aa: CASSQGSWDTEAFF; cdr3_nt: TGCGCCAGCAGCCAAGGAAGCTGGGACACTGAAGCTTTCTTT
clone_size: many; cdr3_length: 20; j_call: TRBJ2-3; v_call: TRBV21-1; d_call: .; cdr3_aa: CASSKVGSPSGRVSTDTQYF; cdr3_nt: TGTGCCAGCAGCAAAGTAGGCAGTCCTAGCGGGAGAGTCAGCACAGATACGCAGTATTTT
clone_size: .; cdr3_length: 17; j_call: TRBJ2-6; v_call: TRBV4-2; d_call: .; cdr3_aa: CASSQGGTGGGANVLTF; cdr3_nt: TGTGCCAGCAGCCAAGGCGGGACTGGCGGGGGGGCCAACGTCCTGACTTTC
clone_size: many; cdr3_length: 13; j_call: TRBJ1-2; v_call: TRBV7-2; d_call: .; cdr3_aa: CASSPLGDYGYTF; cdr3_nt: TGTGCCAGCAGCCCATTGGGGGACTATGGCTACACCTTC
clone_size: many; cdr3_length: 15; j_call: TRBJ2-7; v_call: TRBV27; d_call: TRBD2; cdr3_aa: CASSFSTSGSGEQYF; cdr3_nt: TGTGCCAGCAGTTTTTCGACTAGCGGGAGTGGCGAGCAGTACTTC
clone_size: many; cdr3_length: 12; j_call: TRBJ2-7; v_call: TRBV29-1; d_call: TRBD1; cdr3_aa: CSVTRDRGEQYF; cdr3_nt: TGCAGCGTTACCCGGGACAGGGGCGAGCAGTACTTC
clone_size: many; cdr3_length: 17; j_call: TRBJ2-4; v_call: TRBV25-1; d_call: TRBD1; cdr3_aa: CASSESPGGIAKNIQYF; cdr3_nt: TGTGCCAGCAGTGAATCACCAGGGGGCATAGCCAAAAACATTCAGTACTTC
clone_size: many; cdr3_length: 13; j_call: TRBJ2-7; v_call: TRBV3-1; d_call: .; cdr3_aa: CASSQSLFYEQYF; cdr3_nt: TGTGCCAGCAGCCAGTCGCTCTTCTACGAGCAGTACTTC
clone_size: few; cdr3_length: 15; j_call: TRBJ2-1; v_call: TRBV7-2; d_call: .; cdr3_aa: CASSLQGSNYNEQFF; cdr3_nt: TGTGCCAGCAGCTTACAGGGGAGCAACTACAATGAGCAGTTCTTC
clone_size: many; cdr3_length: 14; j_call: TRBJ2-2; v_call: TRBV19; d_call: .; cdr3_aa: CASRPGPLLGELFF; cdr3_nt: TGTGCCAGTAGACCCGGGCCCCTCCTCGGGGAGCTGTTTTTT